The sequence of this T cell receptor beta chain was determined in a study of T cell changes during pregnancy in multiple sclerosis. Repertoires were generated with immunoSEQ multiplex PCR, while TCRdb's copy carries only in-frame clones and drops some. The data contain about 75,000 clones, over 85% of them singletons. The CDR3 is 14 residues long. The V gene lost 7 bases and the J gene lost 2 bases, with 12 bases spanning the gap. CDR1 and CDR2 (germline): SGHTA, FQGTGA. This specimen was CD4+ T cells from peripheral blood mononuclear cells, taken after pregnancy. This TCR came from a female donor with multiple sclerosis, enrolled in a pregnancy study. The J gene is TRBJ1-5, the V gene TRBV7-3, with a tentative D call TRBD1 (5 bases). The CDR3 bases are TGTGCCAGCACCCAGGGTCCTGGCAATCAGCCCCAGCATTTT. It codes for CASTQGPGNQPQHF.